The T cell receptor beta chain described here comes from a study of cytomegalovirus exposure and HLA in healthy donors (dated by TCRdb to 2015 to 2018). Some background on the complete study: In an earlier analysis of fewer than 750 of the donors, roughly 300 Gb of sequence data and roughly 100 million unique TCR beta sequences from 150 million to 200 million T cells were reported. A later analysis re-analyzed previously published TCR beta repertoires from roughly 690 donors and added high-resolution HLA genotyping to study TCR occurrence patterns. An earlier analysis of roughly 600 of the donors used high-throughput TCR beta sequencing to judge whether each TCR beta V gene segment behaved as functional or pseudogenic. The number of typed donors differed by locus: about 629-630 for A, B, C, DRB1 and DQB1; about 520 for DQA1; some 590 for DPA1; and about 450 for DPB1. Donor age, sex, ethnicity and CMV serostatus were collected together with the repertoire data. The study aimed to test whether signatures of past pathogen exposure could be identified by cataloging public T cell receptors. Both class I and class II loci were covered by HLA typing, at four-digit resolution. Of the approximately 400 genotyped donors, less than 85% were placed in the genetic ancestry cluster associated with self-reported Caucasian donors. High-throughput TCR immunosequencing, statistical association of individual TCRs with disease status, and machine learning were combined to predict cytomegalovirus infection status. Roughly 5 DR-DQ haplotypes were treated as single units for association and clustering because of strong linkage in the cohort. In the later analysis, no new phenotypic data were used to find candidate immune exposures; instead, reliance was placed on TCR beta sequences and their occurrence across donors. The study profiled the T cell repertoires of 550 to 700 subjects by immunosequencing and related them to cytomegalovirus serostatus. In a later genetic analysis, genome-wide SNP genotypes for about three fifths of the roughly 670 donors were used, and that subset was treated as a discovery cohort. All discovery cohort repertoires had been generated on a single sequencing platform. Roughly 290 gigabases of sequencing data and around 88 million unique TCR sequences made up an early release that covered over 550 HLA-typed donors. In addition to the first cohort of 666 subjects, a separate validation cohort of 120 different subjects was used. Across around 400 genotyped donors of the cohort, an average of roughly 200,000 unique TCR beta nucleotide sequences per donor were sequenced, and 15% to 20% of those sequences were non-productive.

Overall results and qualifications from the work: An earlier analysis of approximately 570 of the donors showed that most TCR beta V segments appeared in productive rearrangements either about 87% or about 30% of the time, which broadly matched IMGT annotations. A cluster of highly shared sequence variants was judged likely to represent a technical artifact of the sequencing pipeline. Over 15 rarely observed V segments, including chromosome 9 orphons, were excluded from the earlier analysis of about 500 of the donors because counts were too low. In a later analysis, 15,000 to 20,000 TCR beta sequences were associated with specific HLA alleles at a false discovery rate of 0.05. In a later analysis, the rate of TCR association differed among HLA loci, with DRB1 alleles having the most associated TCRs and HLA-C alleles having the fewest. A later analysis reported that several top co-occurrence clusters appeared linked to parvovirus B19, influenza, CMV and Epstein-Barr virus. The authors suggested that the approach could potentially be extended to other disease states and immunological phenotypes. The study listed 150 to 200 TCR beta chains as associated with cytomegalovirus. Because HLA typing was missing for some donors at each locus, association tests included only the typed subset. Most TCR sequences were seen in very few donors, while some public TCRs were found in many individuals. Strong co-occurrence of HLA alleles, especially DR and DQ, made assigning TCR associations to individual alleles difficult. According to a later analysis, most CMV-associated TCR beta chains appeared to be HLA-restricted, and the HLA associations seemed to be driven largely by CMV exposure. A later genetic analysis associated a missense DCLRE1C variant with V-gene and J-gene trimming of TCR beta chains, and an independent cohort replicated the association. Because the 87-base-pair reads could not distinguish some IMGT-functional V segments, including TRBV6-2 and TRBV6-3, those segments were excluded. Immune exposure information for the cohort was limited to CMV serostatus. In vitro tests confirmed that a few of the cytomegalovirus-associated TCR beta chains recognize cytomegalovirus antigens. Compared with equally common non-associated chains, HLA-associated TCR beta chains in a later analysis were more clonally expanded and had lower generation probabilities. In both the original and validation cohorts, the classifier was reported to diagnose cytomegalovirus status with high specificity and sensitivity. Sequencing depth was assumed to be roughly uniform across donors in the presence/absence analyses, though that assumption may not hold. A further reported finding was that TCR beta sequences accurately predicted the HLA-A and HLA-B alleles for most subjects in the first cohort. The cohort was sequenced for TCR beta chains only, and without alpha or paired-chain data the features that could be detected were limited. In a later genetic analysis, fewer N-insertions in productive TCRs were reported among donors in an Asian-associated ancestry cluster than the approximately 710-donor mean. Linkage disequilibrium might explain the correlated functional status among segregating V segments, but an unknown experimental factor could not be ruled out.

Points on this clone: Its antigen remains undetermined. No per-base quality is available; no much larger clone lies one base away.

The germline ends are 6 bases apart after V is trimmed by 2 bases and J by 5 bases. Taken from cysteine to phenylalanine, the CDR3 has 13 residues. The kept DNA is CDR3 alone, 39 bases in frame from the first base. CDR1 and CDR2, per the germline V gene, are MDHEN and SYDVKM. In total, roughly 670 healthy bone marrow donors made up the cohort. At the time of sampling, all cohort members were nominally healthy, though unrecorded immune exposures were likely present. The donor was CMV seronegative and belonged to the group of over 300 seronegative cohort members. Each donor provided a peripheral blood sample, and peripheral blood mononuclear cells were used for TCR beta sequencing. Genomic DNA was extracted from the blood cell samples with the Qiagen DNeasy Blood Extraction Kit. The library was prepared using the immunoSEQ multiplex PCR assay. The multiplex PCR relied on a mix of 60 forward primers for TCR Vbeta segments and 13 reverse primers for TCR Jbeta segments. Amplification of the CDR3 region of rearranged TCR beta genes was performed with a multiplex PCR assay on genomic DNA. On the Illumina HiSeq System, the amplified TCR beta libraries were sequenced as 87-base-pair reads. As for how the authors treated the data: A later analysis counted about 76 million unique TCR beta chains across the 666 repertoires, and some 11 million of these chains were shared by at least two donors. Raw reads were error-corrected and collapsed into unique sequences by a nearest-neighbor algorithm in which closely related sequences were merged to remove PCR and sequencing errors. V, D and J gene segments were assigned by aligning CDR3 sequences to IMGT reference sequences. Each retained sequence needed at least a six-nucleotide match to both a V gene segment and a J gene segment. A rearrangement counted as productive if the CDR3 had no stop codons and remained in frame with V and J, and every other rearrangement counted as non-productive. Following IMGT convention, CDR3 was defined as the stretch from the second conserved V-encoded cysteine up to the conserved J-encoded phenylalanine. The earlier analysis of 500 to 600 of the donors excluded sequences that lacked an unambiguous match to a single V gene segment. In an earlier analysis of several hundred of the donors, V segments were called functional above 56.7% productive rearrangements and were called segregating when the between-donor standard deviation exceeded 5%. A statistical classification framework was built to diagnose cytomegalovirus status from the catalog of TCR beta chain sequences. A later analysis assigned V and J genes by comparing TCR nucleotide sequences with IMGT/GENE-DB human TR gene sequences. In a later analysis, CDR3 sequences and most-parsimonious VDJ recombination scenarios were assigned using the TCRdist pipeline. In a later analysis, every TCR beta chain was defined by the combination of its CDR3 amino acid sequence and its V-gene family, and reads without a unique V-gene family were dropped. In a later analysis, nearly 600 highly shared, low-generation-probability nucleotide sequences were removed to address suspected cross-contamination and a sequencing artifact. In a later analysis, a clonal expansion index was calculated for each public chain from normalized within-repertoire ranks of inferred template counts. In a later analysis, generation probabilities were computed using a VDJ recombination model fitted to out-of-frame rearrangements, and the results were checked against IGoR. A later analysis scored TCR-TCR, TCR-HLA and TCR-CMV co-occurrence with hypergeometric tests, applying a repertoire-size bias correction to TCR pairs. A later analysis estimated false discovery rates by permuting HLA or CMV assignments 20 times. In a later analysis, co-occurring TCRs were grouped using DBSCAN, and TCRdist sequence similarity was added for clustering within HLA-allele-positive subsets. Co-occurrence clustering excluded repertoires with fewer than 30,000 or more than 120,000 public chains, plus five with anomalous nucleotide sharing. Not all clones reach the TCRdb copy of this immuneACCESS table, which keeps in-frame sequences only. Checked studies attribute under half of the gap to unresolved V genes and leave the rest unexplained. The D gene and trimming were derived from the DNA, and the V and J assignments and clone size from that table. This sample gives roughly 160,000 clones in total; roughly four fifths of them show up just once. Roughly 13% of the sample is taken by the ten largest.

This clonotype was sampled from a woman between 45 and 65 years old in good health and CMV-seronegative. What was sequenced was PBMCs. The V gene is TRBV28 and the J gene is TRBJ2-2; the D gene is perhaps TRBD1, on 5 matching bases. In nucleotides, the sequence is TGTGCCAGCAGTTTAAGGGGAACCGGGGAGCTGTTTTTT. This encodes CASSLRGTGELFF.